This entry lists 23 T cell receptor beta chains sequenced from one sample in a study of blood T cell repertoires in COVID-19. Profiling relied on immunoSEQ multiplex PCR, and the TCRdb table lists in-frame clones only, not all of them. The sample has approximately 110,000 clones, 85% seen once; the top ten hold more than 10%. Sequenced input: peripheral blood. Receptors were obtained from a human donor in a cohort sampled during active COVID-19.

V usage is TRBV3-1 (or the pseudogene TRBV3-2) and J usage is TRBJ2-3, with 11 nucleotides matching TRBD2. CDR1 is LGHDT, CDR2 YNNKEL, per germline (reference sequence). CDR3 length equals 15 residues. V lost 1 base, J lost 3 bases, and 0 bases stayed unmatched. As DNA, the CDR3 is TGTGCCAGCAGCCAAGGACTAGCGGGAACAGATACGCAGTATTTT. It translates to CASSQGLAGTDTQYF.

The chain couples TRBV2 to TRBJ2-3; TRBD2 matches 7 bases. This CDR3 contains 16 residues. CDR1 is SNHLY and CDR2 is FYNNEI in the germline V gene. V lost 6 bases to trimming and J lost 1 base; unmatched junction nucleotides: 10. CDR3 DNA: TGTGCCAGCAGCCCAATCGGACTAGTTGGCACAGATACGCAGTATTTT. Amino acids: CASSPIGLVGTDTQYF.

The chain has TRBV6-5 and TRBJ1-1; TRBD1 matches at 10 bases. The trim removed 5 bases at V and 4 bases at J, leaving 7 bases unmatched. This CDR3 is built from 15 residues. CDR1 is MNHEY, CDR2 SVGAGI, per germline. In DNA form, the CDR3 reads TGTGCCAGCAGTCCCGGACAGGGGGGTTTCACTGAAGCTTTCTTT. Amino acids: CASSPGQGGFTEAFF.

This chain links TRBV10-1 with TRBJ2-7, with 7 nucleotides matching TRBD1. The V gene's germline CDR1 is WNHNN and CDR2 SYGVQD (reference sequence). The CDR3 is made up of 14 amino acids. V lost 5 bases, J lost 1 base, and 5 bases stayed unmatched. The CDR3 sequence: CASSSGQTSYEQYF. CDR3 DNA: TGCGCCAGCAGTTCGGGACAGACTTCCTACGAGCAGTACTTC.

The chain combines TRBV19 with TRBJ1-4, with 9 bases matching TRBD1. Germline V CDR1 and CDR2: LNHDA, SQIVND (reference sequence). With V trimmed by 5 bases and J by 7 bases, 5 bases remained unmatched. This CDR3 is built from 14 residues. CDR3 loop: CASSQQGAGEKLFF. CDR3 coding DNA: TGTGCCAGTAGTCAACAGGGGGCGGGTGAAAAACTGTTTTTT.

The V gene is TRBV19, the J gene TRBJ1-4; D gene ambiguous. The ends were cut back, 6 bases at V and 7 bases at J, with 12 bases in the middle. Germline CDR1 and CDR2: LNHDA and SQIVND (reference sequence). There are 13 residues in the CDR3. The CDR3 nucleotides are TGTGCCAGTAGGTGGGCCCGGTCTGAAAAACTGTTTTTT. As protein: CASRWARSEKLFF.

The chain is built from TRBV4-1 and TRBJ2-5, with 8 bases matching TRBD2. The CDR3 is made up of 14 amino acids. J was trimmed by 1 base and V by 5 bases; bases with no gene match: 3. The germline CDR1 and CDR2 sequences are MGHRA and YSYEKL. CDR3 loop: CASSNGGAQETQYF. CDR3 nucleotides: TGCGCCAGCAGCAACGGGGGGGCCCAAGAGACCCAGTACTTC.

This rearrangement joins TRBV3-1 (or the pseudogene TRBV3-2) to TRBJ1-2; 7 nucleotides match TRBD1. J gave up 8 bases and V 3 bases, and 9 bases lay outside the gene matches. Germline assignment: CDR1 LGHDT and CDR2 YNNKEL (reference sequence). The CDR3 is 14 amino acids. The CDR3 sequence: CASSHWDSSDGYTF. The CDR3 coding sequence is TGTGCCAGCAGCCATTGGGACAGCTCAGACGGCTACACCTTC.

This clone was counted a single time. The chain links TRBV28 to TRBJ2-3; the match to TRBD2 covers 9 bases. The germline V gene has CDR1 MDHEN and CDR2 SYDVKM. The V and J ends lost 5 bases and 2 bases, in that order; junction bases with no gene match: 8. The CDR3 contains 16 residues. DNA of the CDR3: TGTGCCAGCAGTACCGGAGCGGGGGGATACACAGATACGCAGTATTTT. Translated, it gives CASSTGAGGYTDTQYF.

This clone was recorded only once. CDR3 sequence (DNA): TGTGCCAGCAGCCCTCGCGGGACAGCCTCTGGGGCCAACGTCCTGACTTTC. Protein: CASSPRGTASGANVLTF. The genes are TRBV9 and TRBJ2-6; D is perhaps TRBD1 (7 bases). This CDR3 is built from 17 residues. The V gene lost 4 bases and the J gene lost 0 bases, with 14 bases spanning the gap. In germline, CDR1 is SGDLS, CDR2 YYNGEE. The full variable domain, its missing parts supplied by reference TRBV9 and TRBJ2-6, is DSGVTQTPKHLITATGQRVTLRCSPRSGDLSVYWYQQSLDQGLQFLIQYYNGEERAKGNILERFSAQQFPDLHSELNLSSLELGDSALYFCASSPRGTASGANVLTFGAGSRLTVL.

J is TRBJ1-1 and V is TRBV9, with 11 bases identical to TRBD1. The CDR3 is 16 residues long. Germline CDR1 SGDLS, CDR2 YYNGEE. The junction had 10 bases not matched to a gene; V was cut back by 5 bases and J by 4 bases. The CDR3 loop reads CASRAGTGGIGTEAFF. The CDR3 nucleotides read TGTGCCAGCAGGGCCGGGACAGGGGGTATAGGCACTGAAGCTTTCTTT.

J is TRBJ1-2 and V is TRBV4-1, with 9 bases lining up with TRBD1. V dropped 2 bases and J dropped 0; count of bases not matched to a gene: 4. This CDR3 is 16 amino acids long. Germline loops: CDR1 MGHRA, CDR2 YSYEKL. The CDR3 region is CASSQQRDRANYGYTF. CDR3 DNA: TGCGCCAGCAGCCAACAAAGGGACAGGGCTAACTATGGCTACACCTTC.

The chain has TRBV28 and TRBJ1-6, with D perhaps matching TRBD1 (5 bases). Germline CDR1 and CDR2: MDHEN and SYDVKM. This CDR3 has 16 residues. Trimming removed 6 bases at V and 9 bases at J, with 21 bases between. The CDR3 sequence is CASRLLGPRGGSPLHF. The CDR3 DNA reads TGTGCCAGCAGACTCCTAGGACCGCGGGGGGGTTCACCCCTCCACTTT.

This sequence joins TRBV6-5 and TRBJ1-1; perhaps TRBD1 as D (5 bases). CDR1 and CDR2 from the germline V gene are MNHEY and SVGAGI. V was shortened by 7 bases and J by 8 bases, with 11 bases between the two germline ends. The CDR3 length is 11 residues. CDR3 nucleotide sequence: TGTGCCAGCACTCAGGGTCCCGAAGCTTTCTTT. This gives the protein CASTQGPEAFF.

This clone has only a few counts. The gene calls are TRBV2 and TRBJ2-1, with 8 bases that match TRBD2. Trimming at V came to 1 base and at J to 3 bases, leaving 5 bases not matched to a gene. The CDR3 loop spans 16 amino acids. The germline gives CDR1 SNHLY, CDR2 FYNNEI. CDR3 in DNA: TGTGCCAGCAGTGAAGAAGCCGCGGGGGGCTACAATGAGCAGTTCTTC. Its protein product is CASSEEAAGGYNEQFF.

This rearrangement joins TRBV20-1 to TRBJ2-3, with D uncertain. This CDR3 comprises 11 residues. The germline V and J ends were trimmed by 5 bases and 2 bases, with 5 bases remaining between them. The germline V gene encodes CDR1 DFQATT and CDR2 SNEGSKA (reference sequence). CDR3 nucleotide sequence: TGCAGTGCTGACTTCACAGATACGCAGTATTTT. It translates to CSADFTDTQYF.

The chain links TRBV11-2 to TRBJ1-1; tentative D call: TRBD1 (5 bases). This CDR3 contains 18 residues. Germline V gene lookup returns CDR1 SGHAT and CDR2 FQNNGV. Trimming cost V 1 base and J 1 base, with 19 bases left between them. This chain's CDR3 is CASSLGRNSGGRNTEAFF. As DNA, the CDR3 is TGTGCCAGCAGCTTAGGCCGAAATTCTGGGGGGAGGAACACTGAAGCTTTCTTT.

The chain uses TRBV6-4 and TRBJ2-3; D perhaps matches TRBD2 (6 bases). Germline V CDR1 and CDR2: MRHNA, SNTAGT. There are 15 residues in the CDR3. The V end lost 3 bases, the J end lost 2 bases, and 12 bases lay between the germline ends. CDR3 loop: CASSEVGGSTDTQYF. The DNA of the CDR3 is TGTGCCAGCAGTGAGGTTGGGGGGTCCACAGATACGCAGTATTTT.

This clone was counted a few times. This chain uses TRBV2 with TRBJ1-1, with D tentatively TRBD1 (5 bases). The CDR3 has 14 residues. The V and J ends lost 9 bases and 5 bases respectively, with 19 bases between them. CDR1 is SNHLY and CDR2 is FYNNEI in the germline V gene. The CDR3 here is CARRTPRGITEAFF. The CDR3, as DNA: TGTGCCAGACGTACCCCACGGGGGATTACTGAAGCTTTCTTT.

The V and J genes are TRBV4-3 and TRBJ1-1; 10 positions match TRBD1. CDR1 and CDR2 from the germline V gene are LGHNA and YSLEER. The CDR3 spans 15 residues. Trimming at V came to 3 bases and at J to 1 base, leaving 2 bases not matched to a gene. This CDR3 reads CASSHRDRGNTEAFF. In DNA form, the CDR3 reads TGCGCCAGCAGCCACCGGGACAGGGGGAACACTGAAGCTTTCTTT.

This clone was detected a few times. The rearrangement uses TRBV30 and TRBJ2-3; D is uncertain. CDR1 and CDR2 (germline): GTSNPN, SVGIG (reference sequence). The ends were cut back, 0 bases at V and 6 bases at J, with 10 bases in the middle. The CDR3 is 13 amino acids. CDR3 bases: TGTGCCTGGAGTGTACTCAACTCCGATACGCAGTATTTT. Its protein product is CAWSVLNSDTQYF.

The chain has TRBV6-2 or TRBV6-3 and TRBJ2-3; D may be TRBD1 (6 bases). Trimming took off 5 bases at V and 11 bases at J, with 20 bases between the two ends. The CDR3 totals 14 residues. Germline CDR1 and CDR2: MNHEY and SVGEGT. The CDR3 nucleotides read TGTGCCAGCAGTAGGGGGACCCCCCCTAGTGAGCAGTATTTT. It yields the protein CASSRGTPPSEQYF.

This clone has only one observation. This chain connects TRBV30 to TRBJ1-5, with D maybe TRBD1 (5 bases). This CDR3 has 15 amino acids. Trimming cost V 0 bases and J 4 bases, with 13 bases left between them. The germline V gene encodes CDR1 GTSNPN and CDR2 SVGIG (reference sequence). CDR3 nucleotide sequence: TGTGCCTGGAGTGTAACGGCCAGGGTGAATCAGCCCCAGCATTTT. Translating it yields CAWSVTARVNQPQHF.